Following are 13 T cell receptor beta chains from one sample sequenced in a study of blood T cell repertoires in COVID-19. Using immunoSEQ multiplex PCR, the repertoire was profiled, and TCRdb retains in-frame clones only, with some absent. The sample contains about 270,000 clones, about nine tenths of which appear only once. Sequenced sample: PBMCs or T cells enriched from blood (not recorded which). The receptors come from a woman aged 18-35 years who had recovered from COVID-19.

The rearrangement links TRBV19 to TRBJ2-2, with D possibly being TRBD2 (6 bases). Germline CDR1 and CDR2: LNHDA and SQIVND (reference sequence). Trimming cost V 1 base and J 6 bases, with 27 bases left between them. The CDR3 covers 20 residues. DNA for the CDR3: TGTGCCAGTAGTATAGTTTTAGCATTGGGAAGCGGGCCCGGGTCCGGGGAGCTGTTTTTT. It is translated as CASSIVLALGSGPGSGELFF.

The V call is TRBV10-3, the J call TRBJ1-1; no clear D. CDR3 length equals 13 residues. Between the trimmed V and J ends, which lost 2 bases and 4 bases, there was a span of 8 bases. Germline-derived CDR1 and CDR2 are ENHRY and SYGVKD. The CDR3 sequence is CAISEEVGTEAFF. Here the CDR3 DNA reads TGTGCCATCAGTGAGGAGGTGGGCACTGAAGCTTTCTTT.

This chain uses TRBV3-1 (or the pseudogene TRBV3-2) with TRBJ1-2; D gene unclear. Trimming left V 2 bases short and J 8 bases short, with 18 bases between. The CDR3 runs to 15 residues. Germline lookup yields CDR1 LGHDT and CDR2 YNNKEL (reference sequence). The DNA for the CDR3 is TGTGCCAGCAGCCAAAATGGCGGAGACGTACGGGGCTACACCTTC. Translating it yields CASSQNGGDVRGYTF.

The chain joins TRBV2 to TRBJ2-5, with 11 bases fitting TRBD1. The CDR3 consists of 15 residues. Germline V lookup: CDR1 SNHLY, CDR2 FYNNEI. Trimming took 6 bases from V and 5 from J; bases not matched to a gene: 8. The CDR3 loop is CASSGDRGKWETQYF. The CDR3 bases are TGTGCCAGCAGCGGGGACAGGGGGAAATGGGAGACCCAGTACTTC.

The chain carries TRBV13 and TRBJ1-1; perhaps TRBD1 as D (5 bases). The V gene lost 4 bases and the J gene lost 11 bases, with 17 bases spanning the gap. The CDR3 spans 13 residues. The V gene's germline CDR1 is PRHDT and CDR2 FYEKMQ (reference sequence). The CDR3 nucleotides read TGTGCCAGCAGCTCAATGGGGGAGGGGTGGGCTTTCTTT. This translates into CASSSMGEGWAFF.

The chain links TRBV28 to TRBJ1-2; D is unclear. The CDR3 runs 15 residues. Germline V CDR1 and CDR2: MDHEN, SYDVKM. V lost 1 base, J lost 2 bases, and 11 bases lay in between. This chain's CDR3 is CASSLYGRRNYGYTF. The DNA for the CDR3 is TGTGCCAGCAGTTTATACGGCAGGAGGAACTATGGCTACACCTTC.

The chain uses TRBV7-2 and TRBJ2-3; D perhaps matches TRBD2 (6 bases). CDR1 SGHTA and CDR2 FQGNSA come from the germline V gene. This CDR3 has 19 amino acids. Between the trimmed V and J ends, which lost 8 bases and 2 bases, there was a span of 29 bases. In DNA form, the CDR3 reads TGTGCCAGCGTAAGGCAGCAGCTTAGGGGACTTGAAAACACAGATACGCAGTATTTT. It encodes CASVRQQLRGLENTDTQYF.

This clone occurred many times. The V call is TRBV15, the J call TRBJ1-1; TRBD1 agrees at 8 bases. The V segment lost 6 bases and the J segment 0 bases; nucleotides outside the gene matches: 0. The CDR3 length is 13 residues. The germline V gene has CDR1 LNHNV and CDR2 YYDKDF (reference sequence). The CDR3 region is CATRTGVNTEAFF. CDR3 bases: TGTGCCACCAGGACAGGGGTGAACACTGAAGCTTTCTTT.

The gene calls are TRBV7-2 and TRBJ2-3; 11 positions match TRBD2. J was trimmed by 5 bases and V by 4 bases; bases with no gene match: 5. This CDR3 region has 15 residues. CDR1 is SGHTA, CDR2 FQGNSA, per germline. The DNA of the CDR3 is TGTGCCAGCAGCTCCACTAGCGGGAGAAGAGATACGCAGTATTTT. Its protein is CASSSTSGRRDTQYF.

This clone has a single count. The chain employs TRBV7-2 and TRBJ2-3; weak D call: TRBD2 (6 bases). Trimming cost V 4 bases and J 5 bases, with 16 bases left between them. CDR3 length: 15 amino acids. CDR1 and CDR2 from the germline V gene are SGHTA and FQGNSA. The CDR3 loop is CASSSERRGLDTQYF. The CDR3 DNA is TGTGCCAGCAGCTCGGAGAGGCGGGGATTAGATACGCAGTATTTT. The complete variable domain, with remaining parts taken from reference TRBV7-2 and TRBJ2-3, reads GAGVSQSPSNKVTEKGKDVELRCDPISGHTALYWYRQSLGQGLEFLIYFQGNSAPDKSGLPSDRFSAERTGGSVSTLTIQRTQQEDSAVYLCASSSERRGLDTQYFGPGTRLTVL.

The table lists this clone with a count of one. V gene TRBV7-9 combines with J gene TRBJ1-2; D might be TRBD1 (6 bases). The V and J ends lost 2 bases and 2 bases respectively, with 15 bases between them. The CDR3 consists of 16 residues. Germline lookup yields CDR1 SEHNR and CDR2 FQNEAQ (reference sequence). CDR3: CASSLSLGGENYGYTF. CDR3 nucleotides: TGTGCCAGCAGCTTAAGTCTAGGGGGGGAGAACTATGGCTACACCTTC.

V and J are TRBV7-2 and TRBJ2-5, with D perhaps TRBD1 (5 bases). Trimming removed 1 base from V and 5 bases from J, with 14 bases in between. Germline assignment: CDR1 SGHTA and CDR2 FQGNSA. CDR3 length: 15 residues. The CDR3 here is CASSLDLGQRETQYF. The CDR3, as DNA: TGTGCCAGCAGCTTAGATCTGGGGCAGAGGGAGACCCAGTACTTC.

V usage is TRBV19 and J usage is TRBJ2-4; 10 bases line up with TRBD1. J gave up 7 bases and V 11 bases, and 11 bases lay outside the gene matches. Per germline, CDR1 LNHDA and CDR2 SQIVND (reference sequence). CDR3 length equals 14 residues. The DNA for the CDR3 is TGTGCCTCGGGCGGGACAGGGGTAGGGAACATTCAGTACTTC. It is translated as CASGGTGVGNIQYF.